The 14 T cell receptor beta chains presented below share a single source sample, sequenced in a study of T cell responses to AZD1222 COVID-19 vaccine. Method: immunoSEQ multiplex PCR; TCRdb's copy keeps in-frame clones and lacks some. The sample has 50,000 to 55,000 clones; about nine tenths are singletons. The material was peripheral blood, obtained 28 days after the second AZD1222 dose. The receptors were gathered from an adult who received the AZD1222 COVID-19 vaccine.

This chain uses TRBV27 with TRBJ1-6; D unclear. V was cut by 7 bases and J by 9 bases, with 16 bases left in between. The germline CDR1 and CDR2 sequences are MNHEY and SMNVEV (reference sequence). There are 14 residues in the CDR3. The CDR3 spells CASTLKPWGSPLHF. In DNA, the CDR3 is TGTGCCAGCACCCTGAAGCCCTGGGGTTCACCCCTCCACTTT.

This rearrangement joins TRBV27 to TRBJ2-3; 12 bases line up with TRBD2. V was pared by 3 bases and J by 0 bases, with 4 bases of the junction left unmatched. The CDR3 is 17 amino acids. The germline V gene has CDR1 MNHEY and CDR2 SMNVEV (reference sequence). The CDR3 here is CASSFGLAGGSTDTQYF. Written as DNA, the CDR3 is TGTGCCAGCAGTTTTGGTCTAGCGGGAGGGAGCACAGATACGCAGTATTTT.

V and J are TRBV30 and TRBJ2-7; 9 bases map to TRBD1. The CDR3 contains 16 residues. The V and J ends lost 2 bases and 4 bases, in that order; junction bases with no gene match: 12. Germline values: CDR1 GTSNPN, CDR2 SVGIG (reference sequence). The CDR3 bases are TGTGCCTGGAGTTTAACCAACAGGGGGCAGAGGTACGAGCAGTACTTC. Residues: CAWSLTNRGQRYEQYF.

V gene TRBV7-3 combines with J gene TRBJ2-2, with 7 bases aligning to TRBD2. The V gene end was trimmed by 5 bases and the J gene end by 6 bases; junction bases not matched to a gene: 18. This CDR3 contains 18 residues. The V gene's germline CDR1 is SGHTA and CDR2 FQGTGA. Here the CDR3 DNA reads TGTGCCAGCAGCCCAACGGCCTGGGCGGGAGCGGGATCCGGGGAGCTGTTTTTT. As protein: CASSPTAWAGAGSGELFF.

This clone was recorded once. CDR3 bases: TGTGCCAGCAGCTCAAATCCAGGCGTAGAGCAGTTCTTC. Protein: CASSSNPGVEQFF. The chain carries TRBV3-1 (or the pseudogene TRBV3-2) and TRBJ2-1; no definite D call. Trimming stripped 5 bases from V and 10 bases from J, with 15 bases between. This CDR3 spans 13 amino acids. Germline V lookup: CDR1 LGHDT, CDR2 YNNKEL (reference sequence).

The rearrangement uses TRBV27 and TRBJ2-4, with D possibly being TRBD1 (6 bases). In germline, CDR1 is MNHEY, CDR2 SMNVEV (reference sequence). V was pared by 4 bases and J by 7 bases, with 11 bases between. The CDR3 covers 13 residues. CDR3 DNA: TGTGCCAGCAGTTCCTCGAGGGGGAACATTCAGTACTTC. Its protein is CASSSSRGNIQYF.

The J gene is TRBJ1-3, the V gene TRBV6-5; the match to TRBD1 covers 12 bases. The CDR3 is 14 amino acids. The junction had 2 bases not matched to a gene; V was cut back by 6 bases and J by 5 bases. Germline V lookup: CDR1 MNHEY, CDR2 SVGAGI. In DNA, the CDR3 is TGTGCCAGCAGGGGACAGGGGGCGAGAAACACCATATATTTT. The encoded protein is CASRGQGARNTIYF.

This chain uses TRBV4-2 with TRBJ2-3; TRBD1 or TRBD2 may be the D gene (5 bases each). In germline, CDR1 is LGHNA, CDR2 YNFKEQ. There are 17 residues in the CDR3. Trimming shortened V by 1 base and J by 5 bases, and 19 bases separated the two germline ends. This CDR3 reads CASSQGPTAGTGDTQYF. CDR3 DNA sequence: TGTGCCAGCAGCCAAGGACCGACGGCAGGGACGGGAGATACGCAGTATTTT.

The chain is built from TRBV29-1 and TRBJ2-3; D is perhaps TRBD2 (5 bases). The germline gives CDR1 SQVTM, CDR2 ANQGSEA. The CDR3 extends over 12 amino acids. Trimming took off 6 bases at V and 4 bases at J, with 11 bases between the two ends. The CDR3 protein is CSVHLAADTQYF. The CDR3 DNA follows: TGCAGCGTACACCTAGCTGCAGATACGCAGTATTTT.

This chain links TRBV4-2 with TRBJ2-7; no reliable D call. The V gene lost 0 bases and the J gene lost 2 bases, with 8 bases spanning the gap. Per the germline V gene, CDR1 is LGHNA and CDR2 is YNFKEQ. CDR3 size: 14 residues. The CDR3 spells CASSQEPATYEQYF. The CDR3 nucleotides are TGTGCCAGCAGCCAAGAGCCGGCGACCTACGAGCAGTACTTC.

The V call is TRBV6-6, the J call TRBJ2-7; tentatively, D is TRBD2 (6 bases). Germline-derived CDR1 and CDR2 are MNHNY and SVGAGI (reference sequence). The CDR3 has 13 residues. The V end was cut by 2 bases, the J end by 6 bases, with 11 bases between. The CDR3 is CASSYQSGGEQYF. The CDR3 coding sequence is TGTGCCAGCAGTTACCAGTCCGGGGGCGAGCAGTACTTC.

The chain couples TRBV7-9 to TRBJ2-1; TRBD2 matches 7 bases. The germline V gene encodes CDR1 SEHNR and CDR2 FQNEAQ (reference sequence). V was pared by 6 bases and J by 8 bases, with 10 bases of the junction left unmatched. CDR3 length: 14 residues. For the CDR3, the DNA is TGTGCCAGCAGTTGGACTAGGGTAGAAGATGAGCAGTTCTTC. Translation: CASSWTRVEDEQFF.

The chain carries TRBV19 and TRBJ2-2; weak D call: TRBD2 (7 bases). The CDR3 has 14 amino acids. Germline values: CDR1 LNHDA, CDR2 SQIVND (reference sequence). V gave up 3 bases and J gave up 4 bases, with 9 bases separating them. The CDR3 nucleotides read TGTGCCAGTAGTATGGGGGGGGCCACCGGGGAGCTGTTTTTT. Translation gives CASSMGGATGELFF.

The chain links TRBV3-1 (or the pseudogene TRBV3-2) to TRBJ2-1; D is perhaps TRBD2 (6 bases). Germline V gene sequence: CDR1 LGHDT, CDR2 YNNKEL (reference sequence). CDR3 length equals 14 residues. Trimming stripped 4 bases from V and 4 bases from J, with 11 bases between. CDR3 coding DNA: TGTGCCAGCAGCCGGAGGGAGGTGTACAATGAGCAGTTCTTC. Translation: CASSRREVYNEQFF.